The 18 T cell receptor beta chains below come from one sample, sequenced in a study of early T cells in non-severe SARS-CoV-2 infection. TCRdb used MiXCR to reprocess the 5' RACE reads, holding one entry per CDR3 protein. The table records roughly 65,000 distinct CDR3 sequences, about 11% of them present only once. Sequenced material: whole blood. These receptors came from an adult who was a healthcare worker with PCR-confirmed SARS-CoV-2 infection or an uninfected control (not recorded which).

The rearrangement joins TRBV5-8 to TRBJ2-1; TRBD1 aligns across 12 bases. V shed 3 bases, J shed 8 bases, and the junction held 3 bases outside the gene matches. This CDR3 is built from 14 residues. CDR1 is SGHTS and CDR2 is YDEGEE in the germline V gene. The CDR3 DNA reads TGTGCCAGCAGCTCCGGGACAGGGGGCGATGAGCAGTTCTTC. This translates into CASSSGTGGDEQFF.

This clonotype showed up many times. The chain carries TRBV29-1 and TRBJ2-2, with TRBD1 matching over 10 bases. Germline-derived CDR1 and CDR2 are SQVTM and ANQGSEA. With V trimmed by 6 bases and J by 6 bases, 7 bases remained unmatched. CDR3 length: 14 amino acids. This CDR3 is CSVVGQGVSGELFF. As DNA, the CDR3 is TGCAGCGTGGTAGGACAGGGGGTATCCGGGGAGCTGTTTTTT.

This clonotype showed up just a few times. J is TRBJ2-1 and V is TRBV3-1; D call uncertain. The V and J ends lost 4 bases and 3 bases respectively, with 13 bases between them. The CDR3 totals 15 residues. The germline gives CDR1 LGHDT, CDR2 YNNKEL (reference sequence). As DNA, the CDR3 is TGTGCCAGCAGCCTCAACCCGAGCGACTACAATGAGCAGTTCTTC. It codes for CASSLNPSDYNEQFF.

This clonotype was seen repeatedly, ten times or more. The V and J genes are TRBV20-1 and TRBJ2-2; D uncertain. CDR3 length: 13 amino acids. Germline V CDR1 and CDR2: DFQATT, SNEGSKA (reference sequence). Between the trimmed V and J ends, which lost 3 bases and 6 bases, there was a span of 11 bases. CDR3 amino acids: CSASSISAGELFF. As DNA, the CDR3 is TGCAGTGCTAGTTCGATCTCGGCCGGGGAGCTGTTTTTT.

This clonotype was detected many times. In nucleotides, the CDR3 is TGTGCCAGCCTCGTAGGCGGGAGCTACCCAGATACGCAGTATTTT. It is translated as CASLVGGSYPDTQYF. The genes are TRBV12-3 or TRBV12-4 and TRBJ2-3; 7 bases agree with TRBD2. J was trimmed by 4 bases and V by 8 bases; bases with no gene match: 12. The length of the CDR3 is 15 residues.

This clonotype was seen more than once but under ten times. V usage is TRBV5-1 and J usage is TRBJ1-1; 7 positions match TRBD1. CDR3 length: 14 amino acids. Germline V gives CDR1 SGHRS, CDR2 YFSETQ. V dropped 4 bases and J dropped 1; count of bases not matched to a gene: 4. CDR3 amino acids: CASSEGAGNTEAFF. The CDR3 DNA reads as TGCGCCAGCAGCGAGGGGGCGGGGAACACTGAAGCTTTCTTT.

This clonotype was observed a few times. The chain joins TRBV6-5 to TRBJ2-3, with 13 bases matching TRBD2. V shed 0 bases, J shed 6 bases, and the junction held 9 bases outside the gene matches. Germline V CDR1 and CDR2: MNHEY, SVGAGI. This CDR3 spans 18 amino acids. The CDR3 here is CASSYSLGTSGIADTQYF. The CDR3 bases are TGTGCCAGCAGTTACTCCTTAGGGACTAGCGGGATAGCGGATACGCAGTATTTT.

This clonotype occurred a few times. The genes are TRBV5-1 and TRBJ2-2; 7 nucleotides agree with TRBD1. Trimming removed 4 bases from V and 4 bases from J; junction bases left unmatched: 7. The CDR3 spans 15 residues. Germline CDR1 reads SGHRS; CDR2 reads YFSETQ. CDR3: CASSLGQVLTGELFF. The CDR3 DNA follows: TGCGCCAGCAGCCTCGGACAGGTTCTCACCGGGGAGCTGTTTTTT.

There are many counts of this clonotype. The CDR3 nucleotides read TGTGCCAGCAGCTTAAAGGGCTTGGCGAACACTGAAGCTTTCTTT. Its translation is CASSLKGLANTEAFF. The V and J genes are TRBV11-2 and TRBJ1-1; D ambiguous. V was shortened by 2 bases and J by 1 base, with 11 bases between the two germline ends. Germline CDR1 is SGHAT and CDR2 is FQNNGV. The CDR3 totals 15 residues.

This clonotype was seen repeatedly, ten times or more. This chain uses TRBV25-1 with TRBJ1-1; D unclear. Trimming removed 6 bases at V and 8 bases at J, with 7 bases between. Germline loops: CDR1 MGHDK, CDR2 SYGVNS. The CDR3 totals 10 residues. The CDR3 bases are TGTGCCAGCAGGAGCGGGGAAGCTTTCTTT. Its protein is CASRSGEAFF.

This clonotype was observed a few times. The V gene is TRBV3-1, the J gene TRBJ2-7, with D maybe TRBD1 (5 bases). Germline loops: CDR1 LGHDT, CDR2 YNNKEL (reference sequence). This CDR3 contains 13 residues. Trimming shortened V by 4 bases and J by 1 base, and 8 bases separated the two germline ends. The CDR3 loop is CASSPSGSYEQYF. The CDR3 coding sequence is TGTGCCAGCAGCCCTTCAGGGTCCTACGAGCAGTACTTC.

This clonotype was counted ten times or more. This chain links TRBV10-3 with TRBJ2-1; D call uncertain. V gave up 4 bases and J gave up 8 bases, with 6 bases separating them. Germline-derived CDR1 and CDR2 are ENHRY and SYGVKD. CDR3 length: 11 residues. The CDR3 region is CAISVTHEQFF. CDR3 DNA sequence: TGTGCCATCAGTGTAACCCATGAGCAGTTCTTC.

This clonotype turned up a few times. J is TRBJ1-5 and V is TRBV9; D not certain. The V gene's germline CDR1 is SGDLS and CDR2 YYNGEE. Trimming shortened V by 2 bases and J by 5 bases, and 14 bases separated the two germline ends. The CDR3 consists of 15 residues. CDR3 sequence reads: CASSVTPGGDQPQHF. CDR3 sequence (DNA): TGTGCCAGCAGCGTGACCCCCGGAGGCGATCAGCCCCAGCATTTT.

The chain recombines TRBV27 with TRBJ2-6, with D perhaps TRBD2 (6 bases). The germline V and J ends were trimmed by 10 bases and 2 bases, with 9 bases remaining between them. CDR1 and CDR2 from the germline V gene are MNHEY and SMNVEV (reference sequence). CDR3 length: 13 amino acids. The CDR3 bases are TGTGCCACCCGGACTACTGGGGCCAACGTCCTGACTTTC. Translating it yields CATRTTGANVLTF.

The chain couples TRBV7-2 to TRBJ2-3; perhaps TRBD2 as D (5 bases). The V gene's germline CDR1 is SGHTA and CDR2 FQGNSA. V lost 4 bases and J 0 bases, leaving 11 bases between the germline ends. This CDR3 has 15 amino acids. CDR3 sequence (DNA): TGTGCCAGCAGCTCACCGGGGTATAGCACAGATACGCAGTATTTT. The encoded protein is CASSSPGYSTDTQYF. Full variable domain (remainder filled in from reference TRBV7-2 and TRBJ2-3): GAGVSQSPSNKVTEKGKDVELRCDPISGHTALYWYRQSLGQGLEFLIYFQGNSAPDKSGLPSDRFSAERTGGSVSTLTIQRTQQEDSAVYLCASSSPGYSTDTQYFGPGTRLTVL.

CDR3 DNA sequence: TGTGCCAGCAGTCGGACTCCTAGCGGGAGATGGACAGATACGCAGTATTTT. Its translation is CASSRTPSGRWTDTQYF. The chain carries TRBV12-3 or TRBV12-4 and TRBJ2-3; TRBD2 aligns across 10 bases. This CDR3 has 17 amino acids. The V gene end was trimmed by 5 bases and the J gene end by 3 bases; junction bases not matched to a gene: 11.

The V and J genes are TRBV20-1 and TRBJ2-5; tentatively, D is TRBD1 (5 bases). Germline CDR1 reads DFQATT; CDR2 reads SNEGSKA (reference sequence). This CDR3 comprises 12 residues. V dropped 3 bases and J dropped 5 bases, with 10 bases sitting between them. The CDR3 sequence: CSARIGVETQYF. DNA for the CDR3: TGCAGTGCTAGGATAGGGGTCGAGACCCAGTACTTC.

CDR3 sequence (DNA): TGTGCCATCGGGCAGAGTCAAGAGACCCAGTACTTC. Translated: CAIGQSQETQYF. The chain joins TRBV10-3 to TRBJ2-5; D call uncertain. The V gene lost 8 bases and the J gene lost 2 bases, with 9 bases spanning the gap. The germline gives CDR1 ENHRY, CDR2 SYGVKD. The CDR3 is made up of 12 amino acids.